These 10 T cell receptor beta chains share one sample of origin, sequenced in a study of blood T cell repertoires in COVID-19. Here immunoSEQ multiplex PCR was the method, and the copy in TCRdb shows in-frame clones only, minus some. The table records about 460,000 clones, approximately 91% of them present only once. Sequencing input: PBMCs or T cells enriched from blood (not recorded which). All receptors derive from a woman aged 55 to 70 who had recovered from COVID-19.

The rearrangement joins TRBV10-3 to TRBJ2-1; possible D gene TRBD2, 5 bases. Germline V gives CDR1 ENHRY, CDR2 SYGVKD. The CDR3 loop spans 15 amino acids. Trimming cost V 4 bases and J 3 bases, with 13 bases left between them. The CDR3 loop is CAISGRDTGYNEQFF. CDR3 nucleotides: TGTGCCATCAGTGGACGGGATACTGGCTACAATGAGCAGTTCTTC.

The CDR3 nucleotides are TGTGCCAGCAGTTTGGAGGGGTCCCGATGGGATACGCAGTATTTT. Its protein product is CASSLEGSRWDTQYF. The chain couples TRBV6-5 to TRBJ2-3; D may be TRBD2 (6 bases). V lost 4 bases and J lost 6, with 17 bases in between. The CDR3 extends over 15 amino acids. The germline gives CDR1 MNHEY, CDR2 SVGAGI.

The rearrangement links TRBV5-1 to TRBJ1-4, with D maybe TRBD1 (6 bases). The length of the CDR3 is 15 residues. The germline V gene has CDR1 SGHRS and CDR2 YFSETQ. Trimming removed 2 bases at V and 1 base at J, with 9 bases between. In nucleotides, the CDR3 is TGCGCCAGCAGCTTCCGGGACATAACTAATGAAAAACTGTTTTTT. Translation gives CASSFRDITNEKLFF.

This clone was observed a single time. This chain uses TRBV7-2 with TRBJ1-5, with D unresolved. The CDR3 loop spans 18 amino acids. The germline gives CDR1 SGHTA, CDR2 FQGNSA. Trimming cost V 2 bases and J 0 bases, with 17 bases left between them. Here the CDR3 reads CASSLSPPGPYSNQPQHF. The CDR3, as DNA: TGTGCCAGCAGCTTATCCCCCCCAGGCCCCTATAGCAATCAGCCCCAGCATTTT.

The genes are TRBV5-1 and TRBJ2-3, with unresolved D. Trimming took 0 bases from V and 1 from J, leaving 9 bases between them. The CDR3 totals 15 residues. Germline CDR1 and CDR2: SGHRS and YFSETQ. The CDR3 loop is CASSLGLQGTDTQYF. For the CDR3, the DNA is TGCGCCAGCAGCTTGGGGCTCCAAGGCACAGATACGCAGTATTTT. Filled out from reference TRBV5-1 and TRBJ2-3, the complete variable domain reads KAGVTQTPRYLIKTRGQQVTLSCSPISGHRSVSWYQQTPGQGLQFLFEYFSETQRNKGNFPGRFSGRQFSNSRSEMNVSTLELGDSALYLCASSLGLQGTDTQYFGPGTRLTVL.

V gene TRBV3-1 (or the pseudogene TRBV3-2) combines with J gene TRBJ2-2, with 12 bases fitting TRBD2. This CDR3 comprises 17 residues. Germline CDR1 reads LGHDT; CDR2 reads YNNKEL (reference sequence). The junction had 4 bases not matched to a gene; V was cut back by 4 bases and J by 1 base. In DNA, the CDR3 is TGTGCCAGCAGCCGCGGACTAGCGGGGCAGAACACCGGGGAGCTGTTTTTT. Translating it yields CASSRGLAGQNTGELFF.

The rearrangement uses TRBV28 and TRBJ1-6; 7 bases fit TRBD1. V lost 6 bases and J lost 14; bases outside the gene matches: 16. CDR1 MDHEN and CDR2 SYDVKM come from the germline V gene. The length of the CDR3 is 15 residues. The CDR3: CASSWRTGPKGALHF. CDR3 sequence (DNA): TGTGCCAGCAGCTGGAGGACAGGTCCTAAGGGGGCCCTCCACTTT.

Turning to this clone: Other DNA sequences in the sample encode the same CDR3. This chain joins TRBV6-5 and TRBJ2-7; no definite D call. The V gene's germline CDR1 is MNHEY and CDR2 SVGAGI. V was trimmed by 8 bases and J by 3 bases, leaving 8 bases between them. The CDR3 consists of 11 residues. CDR3: CASSEYYEQYF. The CDR3 nucleotides read TGTGCCAGCTCGGAGTACTACGAGCAGTACTTC.

V usage is TRBV4-1 and J usage is TRBJ1-6; D possibly corresponds to TRBD1 (6 bases). The CDR3 covers 14 residues. CDR1 is MGHRA and CDR2 is YSYEKL in the germline V gene. V was pared by 8 bases and J by 5 bases, with 13 bases between. The CDR3 reads CASQRQVNNSPLHF. The CDR3, as DNA: TGCGCCAGCCAGAGACAGGTTAATAATTCACCCCTCCACTTT.

The chain uses TRBV29-1 and TRBJ1-1, with a possible D match to TRBD1 (5 bases). This CDR3 is built from 13 residues. Germline assignment: CDR1 SQVTM and CDR2 ANQGSEA. V gave up 8 bases and J gave up 5 bases, with 18 bases separating them. As DNA, the CDR3 is TGCAGCTCCGCAGGCGGGACCTCTACTGAAGCTTTCTTT. It encodes CSSAGGTSTEAFF.